The clone carrying this T cell receptor (beta chain) was detected many times. This entry is derived from a study of T cells in Graves' hyperthyroidism and ophthalmopathy. J was trimmed by 5 bases and V by 3 bases; bases with no gene match: 1. The length of the CDR3 is 13 residues. Germline V gives CDR1 SGHRS, CDR2 YFSETQ. PBMCs came from around 10 ml fresh peripheral blood. RNA transcripts served as the template for amplifying TCR beta CDR3 regions. The HTBI primer set served for first-round RT-PCR of the TCR CDR3. TCRdb itself ran the multiplex PCR reads through MiXCR, one entry per CDR3 protein. Found here are 500,000 to 800,000 distinct CDR3 sequences, approximately 15% of them singletons; the top ten hold roughly an eighth.

This sequence was found in a woman between 45 and 65 years old with Graves' ophthalmopathy. V gene TRBV5-1 combines with J gene TRBJ2-5, with 10 nucleotides matching TRBD2. The sequenced sample consisted of blood. CDR3 sequence: CASSSGLAETQYF. The CDR3 region has the DNA TGCGCCAGCAGCTCGGGACTAGCGGAGACCCAGTACTTC.